A single sample gave rise to the 7 T cell receptor beta chains below, sequenced in a study of blood T cell repertoires in COVID-19. Here immunoSEQ multiplex PCR was the method, and the copy in TCRdb shows in-frame clones only, minus some. Counted here are approximately 200,000 clones, roughly nine tenths occurring once; the ten biggest clones make up roughly 2.9%. What was sequenced was peripheral blood. These receptors were collected from a woman younger than 45 with active or convalescent COVID-19.

Only one count was recorded for this clone. The rearrangement uses TRBV4-1 and TRBJ2-1, with 16 bases fitting TRBD2. With V trimmed by 5 bases and J by 6 bases, 10 bases remained unmatched. In germline, CDR1 is MGHRA, CDR2 YSYEKL. The length of the CDR3 is 18 residues. CDR3 loop: CASSTSGTSGRASNEQFF. The CDR3 DNA is TGCGCCAGCAGCACCTCCGGGACTAGCGGGAGGGCCTCCAATGAGCAGTTCTTC.

The genes are TRBV15 and TRBJ2-7; no clear D gene. Trimming removed 1 base at V and 4 bases at J, with 11 bases between. The CDR3 totals 14 residues. Germline V gene lookup returns CDR1 LNHNV and CDR2 YYDKDF (reference sequence). CDR3 protein: CATSRAPLGYEQYF. CDR3 coding DNA: TGTGCCACCAGCAGAGCCCCACTCGGGTACGAGCAGTACTTC. Variable domain in full (rest from reference TRBV15 and TRBJ2-7): DAMVIQNPRYQVTQFGKPVTLSCSQTLNHNVMYWYQQKSSQAPKLLFHYYDKDFNNEADTPDNFQSRRPNTSFCFLDIRSPGLGDTAMYLCATSRAPLGYEQYFGPGTRLTVT.

The chain combines TRBV4-1 with TRBJ1-5; no definite D call. CDR3 size: 16 residues. Germline-derived CDR1 and CDR2 are MGHRA and YSYEKL. Deletions cut 1 base from V and 1 base from J, with 11 bases between. The DNA of the CDR3 is TGCGCCAGCAGCCAAGGACTAGGTCACAGCAATCAGCCCCAGCATTTT. Translated: CASSQGLGHSNQPQHF.

This clone was seen more than once but under ten times. V usage is TRBV19 and J usage is TRBJ1-2, with TRBD1 matching over 9 bases. CDR3 size: 13 residues. Germline V lookup: CDR1 LNHDA, CDR2 SQIVND (reference sequence). Unmatched junction bases numbered 10, after V lost 11 bases and J lost 6 bases. The CDR3 loop is CASNDRGRDGYTF. The CDR3 DNA follows: TGTGCCTCCAACGACAGGGGGAGGGATGGCTACACCTTC.

The chain employs TRBV18 and TRBJ1-2, with D possibly being TRBD1 (5 bases). Trimming shortened V by 2 bases and J by 6 bases, and 13 bases separated the two germline ends. This CDR3 comprises 14 residues. Germline assignment: CDR1 KGHSH and CDR2 LQKENI. In DNA, the CDR3 is TGTGCCAGCTCACCATACTTACAGGAAGATGGCTACACCTTC. Translating it yields CASSPYLQEDGYTF.

The chain uses TRBV27 and TRBJ2-5; D gene uncertain. CDR3 length: 12 residues. CDR1 is MNHEY, CDR2 SMNVEV, per germline (reference sequence). V was cut by 3 bases and J by 3 bases, with 5 bases left in between. CDR3 region: CASSLEKETQYF. Here the CDR3 DNA reads TGTGCCAGCAGTTTGGAGAAAGAGACCCAGTACTTC.

V is TRBV7-2 and J is TRBJ1-4; weak D call: TRBD1 (6 bases). Germline V gene lookup returns CDR1 SGHTA and CDR2 FQGNSA. The CDR3 consists of 16 residues. V was shortened by 1 base and J by 7 bases, with 16 bases between the two germline ends. CDR3 bases: TGTGCCAGCAGCTTAGAAGTCGGGGGGCATGGTGAAAAACTGTTTTTT. As protein: CASSLEVGGHGEKLFF.